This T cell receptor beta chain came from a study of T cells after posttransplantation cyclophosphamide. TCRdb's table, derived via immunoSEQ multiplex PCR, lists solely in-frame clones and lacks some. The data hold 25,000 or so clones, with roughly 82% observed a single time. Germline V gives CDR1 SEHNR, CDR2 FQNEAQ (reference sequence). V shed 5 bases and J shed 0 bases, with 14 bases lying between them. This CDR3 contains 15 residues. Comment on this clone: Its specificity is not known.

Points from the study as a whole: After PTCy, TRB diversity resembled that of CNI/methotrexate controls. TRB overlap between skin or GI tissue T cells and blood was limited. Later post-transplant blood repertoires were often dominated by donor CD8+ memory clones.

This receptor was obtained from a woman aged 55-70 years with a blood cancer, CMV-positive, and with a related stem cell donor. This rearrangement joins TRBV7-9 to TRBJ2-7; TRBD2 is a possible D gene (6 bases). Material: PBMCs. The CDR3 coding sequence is TGTGCCAGCAGCGGCGGGACTGGTTACTCCTACGAGCAGTACTTC. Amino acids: CASSGGTGYSYEQYF.